This T cell receptor (beta chain) was sequenced during a study of cytomegalovirus exposure and HLA in healthy donors (TCRdb year 2017). About the full investigation: In an earlier analysis of fewer than 750 of the donors, 250 to 300 Gb of sequence data and 120 million or so unique TCR beta sequences from about 179 million T cells were reported. Besides the first cohort of 550 to 750 subjects, a separate validation cohort made up of 120 different subjects was used. An earlier analysis of some 600 of the donors applied high-throughput TCR beta sequencing to assess whether each TCR beta V gene segment acted as functional or pseudogenic. In a later genetic analysis, genome-wide SNP genotypes for about 65% of the 666 donors were used, and that subset was treated as a discovery cohort. Among under 450 genotyped donors of the cohort, an average of 235,054 unique TCR beta nucleotide sequences were sequenced per donor, around 20% of them non-productive. The T cell repertoires of around 670 subjects were profiled by immunosequencing and related to cytomegalovirus serostatus. Alongside the repertoire data, information on donor age, sex, ethnicity and CMV serostatus was compiled. The later analysis used no new phenotypic data to find candidate immune exposures, relying instead on TCR beta sequences and their occurrence across donors. Both class I and class II loci were covered by HLA typing, at four-digit resolution. To predict cytomegalovirus infection status, the study combined high-throughput TCR immunosequencing, statistical association of individual TCRs with disease status, and machine learning. Roughly 300 gigabases of sequencing data and 70 million to 95 million unique TCR sequences made up an early release that covered under 750 HLA-typed donors. The study aimed to test whether cataloging public T cell receptors could reveal signatures of past pathogen exposure. To study patterns of TCR occurrence, a later analysis re-analyzed previously published TCR beta repertoires from more than 550 donors and added high-resolution HLA genotyping. Of the 300 to 450 genotyped donors, 75% to 85% were placed in the genetic ancestry cluster associated with self-reported Caucasian donors. About 5 DR-DQ haplotypes were handled as single units for association and clustering, since linkage in the cohort was strong. All discovery cohort repertoires had been generated using a single sequencing platform. The number of typed donors differed by locus: about 629-630 for A, B, C, DRB1 and DQB1; 500 to 550 for DQA1; some 590 for DPA1; and 450 to 480 for DPB1.

Study-level results and caveats: Linkage disequilibrium might explain the correlated functional status among segregating V segments, but an unknown experimental factor could not be ruled out. Strong co-occurrence of HLA alleles, especially DR and DQ, made assigning TCR associations to individual alleles difficult. Most TCR sequences were observed very rarely across donors, whereas some public TCRs were present in many individuals. In a later analysis, most CMV-associated TCR beta chains were found to appear HLA-restricted, with HLA associations seemingly driven largely by CMV exposure. A later genetic analysis reported fewer N-insertions in productive TCRs among donors in an Asian-associated ancestry cluster than the 666-donor mean. A later analysis associated about 17,000 TCR beta sequences with specific HLA alleles at a false discovery rate of 0.05. Some IMGT-functional V segments, including TRBV6-2 and TRBV6-3, could not be told apart with the 87-base-pair reads, so those segments were excluded. A further reported finding was that TCR beta sequences accurately predicted the HLA-A and HLA-B alleles for most subjects in the first cohort. A cluster of highly shared sequence variants was judged likely to be a technical artifact of the sequencing pipeline. Because some donors lacked HLA typing at each locus, the association tests relied only on the typed subset. The earlier analysis of 587 of the donors excluded 15 to 20 rarely observed V segments, including chromosome 9 orphons, because counts were too low. In a later analysis, HLA-associated TCR beta chains showed more clonal expansion and lower generation probabilities than non-associated chains that were equally common. CMV serostatus was the only immune exposure information available for the cohort. A total of 164 TCR beta chains were listed by the study as associated with cytomegalovirus. This cohort had only TCR beta chains sequenced, and the lack of alpha or paired-chain data limited which features could be detected. V-gene and J-gene trimming of TCR beta chains was associated with a missense DCLRE1C variant in a later genetic analysis, and the association was replicated in an independent cohort. A few of the identified cytomegalovirus-associated TCR beta chains were confirmed in vitro to be specific for cytomegalovirus antigens. Several of the top co-occurrence clusters appeared to be linked to parvovirus B19, influenza, CMV and Epstein-Barr virus, according to a later analysis. Sequencing depth was assumed to be roughly uniform across donors in the presence/absence analyses, though that assumption may not hold. In a later analysis, the rate of TCR association differed among HLA loci, with DRB1 alleles having the most associated TCRs and HLA-C alleles having the fewest. The authors suggested that the approach could potentially be extended to other disease states and immunological phenotypes. In an earlier analysis of approximately 590 of the donors, most TCR beta V segments appeared in productive rearrangements about 87% or about 30% of the time, broadly matching IMGT annotations. The classifier was reported to diagnose cytomegalovirus status with high specificity and sensitivity in both the original cohort and the validation cohort.

Turning to this clone: What antigen it recognizes has not been identified. Qualities for individual bases were not recorded, and no much larger clone is one base off.

The cohort was made up of several hundred healthy bone marrow donors. Cohort members were all nominally healthy when sampled, although unrecorded immune exposures were likely present. The donor was CMV seronegative and was included in the group of several hundred seronegative cohort members. A peripheral blood sample was provided by each donor, and peripheral blood mononuclear cells were used for TCR beta sequencing. Genomic DNA extraction from the blood cell samples was performed with the Qiagen DNeasy Blood Extraction Kit. Measured from the cysteine to the phenylalanine, the CDR3 is 17 residues long. The kept DNA is CDR3 alone, 51 bases in frame from the first base. The junction carries 21 bases between V and J, which are trimmed by 1 base and 5 bases respectively. In the germline V gene, CDR1 corresponds to SGHDT and CDR2 to YYEEEE. Receptor libraries were prepared by the immunoSEQ multiplex PCR assay. A mixture of 60 forward primers for TCR Vbeta segments and 13 reverse primers for TCR Jbeta segments was used in the multiplex PCR. The CDR3 region of rearranged TCR beta genes was amplified from genomic DNA by a multiplex PCR assay. The Illumina HiSeq System was used to sequence the amplified TCR beta libraries as 87-base-pair reads. Per the source publication's procedure: A later analysis counted tens of millions of unique TCR beta chains across the 650 to 800 repertoires, and around 9.9 million of these chains were shared by at least two donors. To remove PCR and sequencing errors, raw reads were error-corrected and collapsed into unique sequences using a nearest-neighbor algorithm that merged closely related sequences. CDR3 sequences were aligned to IMGT reference sequences to assign V, D and J gene segments. Each retained sequence needed at least a six-nucleotide match to both a V gene segment and a J gene segment. A rearrangement counted as productive if the CDR3 had no stop codons and remained in frame with V and J, and every other rearrangement counted as non-productive. Following IMGT convention, CDR3 was defined as the stretch from the second conserved V-encoded cysteine up to the conserved J-encoded phenylalanine. The earlier analysis of approximately 590 of the donors excluded any sequence lacking an unambiguous match to a single V gene segment. In an earlier analysis of approximately 550 of the donors, V segments were called functional above 56.7% productive rearrangements and were called segregating when the between-donor standard deviation exceeded 5%. A statistical classification framework was built to diagnose cytomegalovirus status from the catalog of TCR beta chain sequences. A later analysis assigned V and J genes by comparing TCR nucleotide sequences with IMGT/GENE-DB human TR gene sequences. The TCRdist pipeline was used in a later analysis to assign CDR3 sequences and most-parsimonious VDJ recombination scenarios. In a later analysis, each TCR beta chain was defined by its CDR3 amino acid sequence together with its V-gene family, and reads lacking a unique V-gene family were excluded. In a later analysis, fewer than 650 highly shared, low-generation-probability nucleotide sequences were removed to address suspected cross-contamination and a sequencing artifact. For each public chain, a later analysis derived a clonal expansion index from normalized ranks of inferred template counts within each repertoire. Generation probabilities in a later analysis came from a VDJ recombination model fitted to out-of-frame rearrangements, and those results were checked against IGoR. In a later analysis, hypergeometric tests were used to score TCR-TCR, TCR-HLA and TCR-CMV co-occurrence, with a repertoire-size bias correction applied to TCR pairs. In a later analysis, false discovery rates were estimated by permuting HLA or CMV assignments 20 times. In a later analysis, co-occurring TCRs were grouped using DBSCAN, with TCRdist sequence similarity added in when clustering inside HLA-allele-positive subsets. Repertoires with fewer than 30,000 or more than 120,000 public chains, plus five repertoires with anomalous nucleotide sharing, were excluded from co-occurrence clustering. Sourced from immuneACCESS, this table was stored by TCRdb with only in-frame sequences that have V and J called. A share of the clones is absent; for the studies checked, an unresolved V gene accounts for under half, and the remainder has no known explanation. V and J calls and clone size are given by that table; D and trimming were obtained from the DNA. Counted in this sample were about 88,000 clones; 65% to 85% of them appeared once. The ten largest clones add up to around 3% of the sample.

The specimen was PBMCs. The chain is encoded by TRBV5-6 joined to TRBJ1-1; no D gene is confidently identified. This TCR derives from a man aged 25-40 years in good health and CMV-seronegative. CDR3 reads: CASSLISSAGPGTEAFF. The bases are TGTGCCAGCAGCTTGATAAGTAGTGCGGGCCCTGGGACTGAAGCTTTCTTT.